The 28 T cell receptor beta chains reported below all come from one sample, sequenced in a study of vaccination effects on CD4 cells after COVID-19. Sequencing in the ViraFEST assay came after antigen-specific CD4+ T cells had been expanded with viral peptide pools, which were used to stimulate PBMC. The culture ran for approximately nine days before CD4+ T cells were isolated. Nucleocapsid antibody tests were negative, and the vaccine recipients had no prior SARS-CoV-2 infection. The antigens for these receptors are not known. Generated by immunoSEQ multiplex PCR, the TCRdb table keeps only in-frame clones and is missing some. Of roughly 65,000 clones in the sample, 60% to 80% were seen once. The starting material was CD4+ T cells from PBMCs cultured with HCoV-NL63 spike peptides, obtained before COVID-19 vaccination. The receptor set was obtained from a human donor who received a COVID-19 vaccine.

The V gene is TRBV14, the J gene TRBJ1-2; TRBD1 aligns across 10 bases. CDR1 and CDR2 from the germline V gene are SGHDN and FVKESK. The CDR3 covers 15 residues. The J segment lost 6 bases and the V segment lost 2 bases, leaving 6 bases of the junction unmatched. The CDR3 DNA sequence: TGTGCCAGCAGCCAACGGGACAGGGGAGTCAATGGCTACACCTTC. This translates into CASSQRDRGVNGYTF.

This clone was seen a few times. The chain couples TRBV6-4 to TRBJ1-3; D is ambiguous. Germline CDR1 and CDR2: MRHNA and SNTAGT. V shed 6 bases and J shed 3 bases, with 3 bases lying between them. CDR3 size: 11 residues. The chain's CDR3 is CASRGGNTIYF. The CDR3 coding sequence is TGTGCCAGCAGAGGTGGAAACACCATATATTTT.

The rearrangement joins TRBV19 to TRBJ2-7; maybe TRBD2 (5 bases). The length of the CDR3 is 14 residues. The V gene's germline CDR1 is LNHDA and CDR2 SQIVND (reference sequence). V was trimmed by 6 bases and J by 4 bases, leaving 16 bases between them. CDR3 DNA sequence: TGTGCCAGTAGGACGGACTTGGGAGTTTACGAGCAGTACGTC. This sequence encodes CASRTDLGVYEQYV.

The chain employs TRBV19 and TRBJ2-5; 7 bases line up with TRBD1. The CDR3 runs to 13 residues. Germline V gives CDR1 LNHDA, CDR2 SQIVND (reference sequence). V dropped 7 bases and J dropped 5; count of bases not matched to a gene: 7. CDR3 sequence (DNA): TGTGCCAGTACTACAGGGGATCGGGAGACCCAGTACTTC. Amino acid sequence: CASTTGDRETQYF.

This clone was observed once. This chain connects TRBV25-1 to TRBJ2-3, with TRBD1 identical over 7 bases. The CDR3 spans 14 residues. After removal of 3 bases from V and 2 bases from J, the junction contained 2 bases not matched to a gene. CDR1 MGHDK and CDR2 SYGVNS come from the germline V gene. CDR3: CASSETGPTDTQYF. In DNA form, the CDR3 reads TGTGCCAGCAGTGAGACAGGGCCCACAGATACGCAGTATTTT.

The chain couples TRBV21-1 to TRBJ2-7. TRBV21-1 is given as a pseudogene. CDR3 length equals 14 residues. CDR3 loop: CASTDGPPSYEQYV. The CDR3 coding sequence is TGTGCCAGCACGGACGGACCCCCATCCTACGAGCAGTACGTC.

The chain combines TRBV24-1 with TRBJ1-5; tentative D call: TRBD1 (6 bases). CDR1 KGHDR and CDR2 SFDVKD come from the germline V gene. V was shortened by 7 bases and J by 4 bases, with 10 bases between the two germline ends. This CDR3 has 13 amino acids. CDR3 nucleotides: TGTGCCACCAGGGACAGAGAAAATCAGCCCCAGCATTTT. Protein: CATRDRENQPQHF.

The gene calls are TRBV2 and TRBJ2-2; unclear D gene. The CDR3 totals 13 residues. The germline V gene has CDR1 SNHLY and CDR2 FYNNEI. V was trimmed by 6 bases and J by 5 bases, leaving 10 bases between them. CDR3 DNA sequence: TGTGCCAGCAGACGCGATTTAACCGGGGAGCTGTTTTTT. It codes for CASRRDLTGELFF.

This chain uses TRBV2 with TRBJ2-7; tentative D call: TRBD1 (6 bases). CDR3 length: 17 amino acids. V shed 0 bases and J shed 7 bases, with 22 bases lying between them. Per germline, CDR1 SNHLY and CDR2 FYNNEI. The DNA of the CDR3 is TGTGCCAGCAGTGAAGCGCTTGGGGGCGCAGAAACGGGTGAGCAGTACGTC. Protein: CASSEALGGAETGEQYV.

The chain employs TRBV2 and TRBJ2-5; D is ambiguous. The germline V gene has CDR1 SNHLY and CDR2 FYNNEI. This CDR3 has 15 amino acids. Trimming pared 6 bases from V and 2 bases from J, leaving 16 bases between. CDR3 amino acids: CASRHGRTIQETQYF. CDR3 nucleotides: TGTGCCAGCAGACATGGCAGAACGATTCAAGAGACCCAGTACTTC.

The chain joins TRBV4-2 to TRBJ2-5, with 10 bases matching TRBD2. Germline V gene sequence: CDR1 LGHNA, CDR2 YNFKEQ. CDR3 length equals 17 residues. V shed 4 bases, J shed 1 base, and the junction held 9 bases outside the gene matches. The CDR3 is CASSLTTSGVFQETQYF. The CDR3 DNA reads as TGTGCCAGCAGCCTAACTACTAGCGGGGTTTTCCAAGAGACCCAGTACTTC.

A few counts support this clone. The chain combines TRBV5-1 with TRBJ1-6; D gene uncertain. Germline V gene lookup returns CDR1 SGHRS and CDR2 YFSETQ. The CDR3 totals 14 residues. Trimming took 0 bases from V and 7 from J, leaving 8 bases between them. CDR3 loop: CASSLDSRNSPLHF. The CDR3 nucleotides read TGCGCCAGCAGCTTGGATAGTAGAAATTCACCCCTCCACTTT.

The CDR3 region has the DNA TGCGCCAGCAGTGGGACAGGGGGCTTAGGCTGGGAAAAACTGTTTTTT. Encoded protein: CASSGTGGLGWEKLFF. This chain uses TRBV10-2 with TRBJ1-4; 11 bases align to TRBD1. CDR1 WSHSY and CDR2 SAAADI come from the germline V gene. This CDR3 has 16 residues. With 4 bases clipped from V and 8 bases from J, the junction kept 9 bases outside the gene matches.

The V and J genes are TRBV5-1 and TRBJ2-1; D might be TRBD2 (6 bases). This CDR3 spans 13 amino acids. CDR1 and CDR2 (germline): SGHRS, YFSETQ. V lost 5 bases to trimming and J lost 5 bases, with 11 bases between them. This CDR3 is CASREGTDNEQFF. The CDR3 coding sequence is TGCGCCAGCAGGGAGGGGACTGACAATGAGCAGTTCTTC.

This rearrangement joins TRBV18 to TRBJ2-1; D uncertain. The CDR3 loop spans 16 amino acids. In germline, CDR1 is KGHSH, CDR2 LQKENI. Trimming stripped 1 base from V and 0 bases from J, with 10 bases between. DNA for the CDR3: TGTGCCAGCTCACCACGAACAGCAAGCTCCTACAATGAGCAGTTCTTC. Protein: CASSPRTASSYNEQFF.

This clone was recorded once. V and J are TRBV2 and TRBJ2-6; D gene unclear. Trimming took off 5 bases at V and 0 bases at J, with 5 bases between the two ends. Germline V CDR1 and CDR2: SNHLY, FYNNEI. The CDR3 contains 14 residues. The CDR3 here is CASSYRSGANVLTF. CDR3 nucleotides: TGTGCCAGCAGTTATCGCTCTGGGGCCAACGTCCTGACTTTC. Full variable domain (outside the CDR3, taken from reference TRBV2 and TRBJ2-6): EPEVTQTPSHQVTQMGQEVILRCVPISNHLYFYWYRQILGQKVEFLVSFYNNEISEKSEIFDDQFSVERPDGSNFTLKIRSTKLEDSAMYFCASSYRSGANVLTFGAGSRLTVL.

V is TRBV2 and J is TRBJ2-5; D is possibly TRBD2 (5 bases). V lost 3 bases and J lost 4, with 9 bases in between. The V gene's germline CDR1 is SNHLY and CDR2 FYNNEI. The CDR3 runs 13 residues. CDR3 coding DNA: TGTGCCAGCAGTGACCTAGCAGGAGAGACCCAGTACTTC. It codes for CASSDLAGETQYF.

CDR3 coding DNA: TGTGCCAGCTCACCAGGGACAGGGGTAACCTACGAGCAGTACGTC. Amino acid sequence: CASSPGTGVTYEQYV. The V gene is TRBV18, the J gene TRBJ2-7, with 10 bases fitting TRBD1. Per germline, CDR1 KGHSH and CDR2 LQKENI. V lost 2 bases, J lost 2 bases, and 3 bases stayed unmatched. This CDR3 is built from 15 residues.

The gene calls are TRBV23-1 and TRBJ1-5; D remains ambiguous. TRBV23-1 is treated as an ORF (open reading frame) with a function not yet certain. The CDR3 sequence is 15 residues long. V was cut by 3 bases and J by 2 bases, with 11 bases left in between. In nucleotides, the CDR3 is TGCGCCAGCAGTCACCCCCCTGGAGGCAATCAGCCCCAGCATTTT. Protein: CASSHPPGGNQPQHF.

This rearrangement joins TRBV9 to TRBJ2-6, with TRBD2 matching 9 bases. Trimming cost V 0 bases and J 0 bases; bases outside gene matches: 7. This CDR3 contains 19 residues. CDR1 SGDLS and CDR2 YYNGEE come from the germline V gene. The DNA of the CDR3 is TGTGCCAGCAGCGTAGGTCCTAGCGGGGCTGGCTCTGGGGCCAACGTCCTGACTTTC. Translated: CASSVGPSGAGSGANVLTF.

This chain uses TRBV6-2 or TRBV6-3 with TRBJ1-5; no reliable D call. The CDR3 length is 13 residues. CDR1 MNHEY and CDR2 SVGEGT come from the germline V gene. V gave up 2 bases and J gave up 4 bases, with 6 bases separating them. The CDR3 here is CASSYVRNQPQHF. The CDR3 DNA follows: TGTGCCAGCAGTTACGTAAGGAATCAGCCCCAGCATTTT.

This clone was counted once. This rearrangement joins TRBV5-4 to TRBJ2-5; 13 nucleotides agree with TRBD2. CDR1 is SGHNT, CDR2 YYREEE, per germline (reference sequence). Trimming cost V 4 bases and J 7 bases; bases outside gene matches: 7. The CDR3 is made up of 15 amino acids. CDR3 sequence: CASSPGTSGIGTQYF. The CDR3 nucleotides are TGTGCCAGCAGCCCGGGGACTAGCGGGATCGGGACCCAGTACTTC.

The chain carries TRBV10-3 and TRBJ2-3, with D perhaps TRBD1 or TRBD2 (5 bases each). The germline V gene encodes CDR1 ENHRY and CDR2 SYGVKD. This CDR3 has 15 amino acids. V was pared by 2 bases and J by 4 bases, with 13 bases between. CDR3 sequence reads: CAISERGRVPDTQYF. The CDR3 bases are TGTGCCATCAGTGAGCGGGGCCGGGTGCCAGATACGCAGTATTTT.

The J gene is TRBJ1-2, the V gene TRBV28; D uncertain. Germline lookup yields CDR1 MDHEN and CDR2 SYDVKM. The length of the CDR3 is 10 residues. The V and J ends lost 6 bases and 3 bases respectively, with 2 bases between them. The CDR3 bases are TGTGCCAGCAGGGACTATGGCTACACCTTC. Protein: CASRDYGYTF.

In this sample, this clone turned up once. The CDR3 here is CASSLAGTGTWFGGYTF. Here the CDR3 DNA reads TGCGCCAGCAGCTTAGCCGGGACAGGGACCTGGTTCGGGGGCTACACCTTC. The V call is TRBV5-1, the J call TRBJ1-2, with 9 positions matching TRBD1. J lost 8 bases, V lost 2 bases, and 16 bases had no gene match. Germline CDR1 reads SGHRS; CDR2 reads YFSETQ. The CDR3 runs 17 residues.

The chain employs TRBV19 and TRBJ1-1; D remains ambiguous. Germline-derived CDR1 and CDR2 are LNHDA and SQIVND (reference sequence). The CDR3 is 14 amino acids. V shed 11 bases and J shed 0 bases, with 16 bases lying between them. The CDR3 DNA sequence: TGTGCCTCAAGGGAAGGGTTGATGAACACTGAAGCTTTCTTT. Translation gives CASREGLMNTEAFF.

The chain recombines TRBV3-1 (or the pseudogene TRBV3-2) with TRBJ2-1; the match to TRBD1 covers 9 bases. V lost 5 bases, J lost 7 bases, and 12 bases stayed unmatched. The V gene's germline CDR1 is LGHDT and CDR2 YNNKEL (reference sequence). This CDR3 has 16 amino acids. CDR3 in amino acids: CASSSHLPGTGNEQFF. Written as DNA, the CDR3 is TGTGCCAGCAGCTCCCACCTCCCCGGGACAGGGAATGAGCAGTTCTTC.

The count of this clone is one. J is TRBJ1-4 and V is TRBV3-1 (or the pseudogene TRBV3-2); D is uncertain. Trimming cost V 6 bases and J 3 bases, with 14 bases left between them. Germline lookup yields CDR1 LGHDT and CDR2 YNNKEL (reference sequence). The CDR3 totals 15 residues. DNA of the CDR3: TGTGCCAGCAGTCTCCGATTACAGTCTAATGAAAAACTGTTTTTT. The encoded protein is CASSLRLQSNEKLFF.